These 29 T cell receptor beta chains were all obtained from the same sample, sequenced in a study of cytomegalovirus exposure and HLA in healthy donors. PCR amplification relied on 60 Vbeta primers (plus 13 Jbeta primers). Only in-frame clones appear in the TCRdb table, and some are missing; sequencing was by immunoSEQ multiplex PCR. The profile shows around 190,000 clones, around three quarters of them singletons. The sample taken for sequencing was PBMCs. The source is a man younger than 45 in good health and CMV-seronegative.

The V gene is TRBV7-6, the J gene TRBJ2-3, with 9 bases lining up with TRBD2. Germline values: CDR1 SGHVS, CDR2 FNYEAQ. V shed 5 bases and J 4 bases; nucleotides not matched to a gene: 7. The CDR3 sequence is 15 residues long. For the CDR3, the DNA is TGTGCCAGCAGCCTGGGACTAGCTGGTGCAGATACGCAGTATTTT. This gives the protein CASSLGLAGADTQYF.

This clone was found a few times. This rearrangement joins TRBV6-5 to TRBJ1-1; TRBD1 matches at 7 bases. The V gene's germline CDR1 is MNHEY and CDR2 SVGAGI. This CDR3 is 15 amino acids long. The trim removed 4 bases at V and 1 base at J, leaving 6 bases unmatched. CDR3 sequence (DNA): TGTGCCAGCAGTTCCCACAGGGGATCGAACACTGAAGCTTTCTTT. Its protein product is CASSSHRGSNTEAFF.

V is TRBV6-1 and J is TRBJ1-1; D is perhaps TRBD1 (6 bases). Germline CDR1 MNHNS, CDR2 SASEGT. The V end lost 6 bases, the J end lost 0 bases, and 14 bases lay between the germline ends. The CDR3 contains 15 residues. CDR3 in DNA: TGTGCCAGCAGGGCGACCGGGACACTGAACACTGAAGCTTTCTTT. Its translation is CASRATGTLNTEAFF.

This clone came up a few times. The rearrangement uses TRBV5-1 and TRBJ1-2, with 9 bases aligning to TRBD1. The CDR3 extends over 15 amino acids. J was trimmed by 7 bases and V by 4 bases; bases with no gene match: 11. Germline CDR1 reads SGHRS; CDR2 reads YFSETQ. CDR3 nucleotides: TGCGCCAGCAGCCCAGGGACAACAGGGGGCGCTGGCTACACCTTC. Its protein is CASSPGTTGGAGYTF.

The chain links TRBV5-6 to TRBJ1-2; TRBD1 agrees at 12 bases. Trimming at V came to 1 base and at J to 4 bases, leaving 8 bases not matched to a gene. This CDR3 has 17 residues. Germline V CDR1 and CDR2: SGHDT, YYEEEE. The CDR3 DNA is TGTGCCAGCAGCTTGACCGGGACAGGGGGCGCAAGCTATGGCTACACCTTC. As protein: CASSLTGTGGASYGYTF.

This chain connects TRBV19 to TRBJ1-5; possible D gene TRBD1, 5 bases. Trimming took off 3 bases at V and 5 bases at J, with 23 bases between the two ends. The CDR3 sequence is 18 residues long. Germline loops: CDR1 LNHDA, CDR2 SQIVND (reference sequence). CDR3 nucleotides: TGTGCCAGTAGTATCGTGGGGCCCAATAAGTTTAGTGATCAGCCCCAGCATTTT. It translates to CASSIVGPNKFSDQPQHF.

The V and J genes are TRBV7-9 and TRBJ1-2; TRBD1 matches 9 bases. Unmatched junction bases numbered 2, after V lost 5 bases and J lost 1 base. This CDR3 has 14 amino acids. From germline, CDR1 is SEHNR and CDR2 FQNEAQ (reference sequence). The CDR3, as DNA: TGTGCCAGCAGCCCGGGACAGGGTAACTATGGCTACACCTTC. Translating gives CASSPGQGNYGYTF.

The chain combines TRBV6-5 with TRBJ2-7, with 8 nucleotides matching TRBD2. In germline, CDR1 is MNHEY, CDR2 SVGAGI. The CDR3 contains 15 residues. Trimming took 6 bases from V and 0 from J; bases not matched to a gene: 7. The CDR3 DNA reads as TGTGCCAGCAGCCCCAAAGCGGGAGTCTCCTACGAGCAGTACTTC. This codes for CASSPKAGVSYEQYF.

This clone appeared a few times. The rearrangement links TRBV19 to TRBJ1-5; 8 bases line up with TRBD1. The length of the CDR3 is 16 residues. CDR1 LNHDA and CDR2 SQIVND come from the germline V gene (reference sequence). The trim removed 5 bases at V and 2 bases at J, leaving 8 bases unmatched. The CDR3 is CASSSGQGGRNQPQHF. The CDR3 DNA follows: TGTGCCAGTAGTTCTGGACAGGGAGGCCGCAATCAGCCCCAGCATTTT.

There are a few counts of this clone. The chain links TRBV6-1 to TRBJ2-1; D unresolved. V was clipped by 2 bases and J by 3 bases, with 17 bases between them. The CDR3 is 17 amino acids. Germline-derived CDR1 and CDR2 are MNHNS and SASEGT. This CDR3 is CASSEILQHSYYNEQFF. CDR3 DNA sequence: TGTGCCAGCAGTGAAATTTTACAGCACTCTTACTACAATGAGCAGTTCTTC.

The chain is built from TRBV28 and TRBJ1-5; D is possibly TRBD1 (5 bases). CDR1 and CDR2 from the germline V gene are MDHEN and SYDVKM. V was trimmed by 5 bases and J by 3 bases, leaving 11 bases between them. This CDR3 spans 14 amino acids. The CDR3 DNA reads TGTGCCAGCAGTCTACAGGAATTCAATCAGCCCCAGCATTTT. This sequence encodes CASSLQEFNQPQHF.

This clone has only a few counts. The CDR3 DNA reads TGCGCCAGCAGCTTCTCTGACAGGGGCAGGAACATTCAGTACTTC. Amino acids: CASSFSDRGRNIQYF. The V gene is TRBV5-1, the J gene TRBJ2-4, with 8 bases lining up with TRBD1. With 2 bases clipped from V and 7 bases from J, the junction kept 8 bases outside the gene matches. This CDR3 has 15 amino acids. The germline V gene encodes CDR1 SGHRS and CDR2 YFSETQ. The complete variable domain, with remaining parts taken from reference TRBV5-1 and TRBJ2-4, reads KAGVTQTPRYLIKTRGQQVTLSCSPISGHRSVSWYQQTPGQGLQFLFEYFSETQRNKGNFPGRFSGRQFSNSRSEMNVSTLELGDSALYLCASSFSDRGRNIQYFGAGTRLSVL.

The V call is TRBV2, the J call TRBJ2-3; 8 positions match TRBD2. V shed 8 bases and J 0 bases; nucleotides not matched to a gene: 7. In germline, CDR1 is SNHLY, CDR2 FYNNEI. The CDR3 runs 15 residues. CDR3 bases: TGTGCCAGCGCTGAGGCGGGAGGAAGCACAGATACGCAGTATTTT. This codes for CASAEAGGSTDTQYF.

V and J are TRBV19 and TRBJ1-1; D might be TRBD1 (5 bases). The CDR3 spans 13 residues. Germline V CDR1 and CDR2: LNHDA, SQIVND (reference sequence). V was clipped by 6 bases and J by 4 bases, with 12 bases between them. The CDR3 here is CASSQGLGTEAFF. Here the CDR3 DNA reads TGTGCCAGTAGCCAGGGTTTGGGCACTGAAGCTTTCTTT.

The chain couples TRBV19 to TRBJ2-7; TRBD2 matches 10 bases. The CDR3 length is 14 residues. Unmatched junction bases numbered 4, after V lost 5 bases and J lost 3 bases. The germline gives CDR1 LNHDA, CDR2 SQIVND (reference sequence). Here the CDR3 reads CASSRTSGNYEQYF. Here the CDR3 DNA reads TGTGCCAGTAGTCGGACTAGCGGAAACTACGAGCAGTACTTC.

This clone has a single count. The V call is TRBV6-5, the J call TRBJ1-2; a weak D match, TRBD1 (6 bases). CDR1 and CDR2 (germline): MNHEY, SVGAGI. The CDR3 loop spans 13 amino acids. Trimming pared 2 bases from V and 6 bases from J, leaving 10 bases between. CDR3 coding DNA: TGTGCCAGCAGTTACGCAGGGGTTAATGGCTACACCTTC. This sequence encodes CASSYAGVNGYTF.

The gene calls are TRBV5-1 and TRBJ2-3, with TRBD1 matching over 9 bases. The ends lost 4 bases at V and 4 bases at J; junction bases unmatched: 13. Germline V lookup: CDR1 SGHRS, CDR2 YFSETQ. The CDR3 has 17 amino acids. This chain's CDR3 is CASSPTGWGTGSDTQYF. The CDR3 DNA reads TGCGCCAGCAGCCCCACTGGGTGGGGGACAGGGTCAGATACGCAGTATTTT.

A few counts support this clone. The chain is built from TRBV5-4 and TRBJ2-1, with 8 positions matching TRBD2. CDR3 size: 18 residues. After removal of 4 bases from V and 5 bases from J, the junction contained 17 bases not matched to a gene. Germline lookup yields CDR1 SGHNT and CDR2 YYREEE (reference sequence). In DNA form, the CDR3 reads TGTGCCAGCAGCCGGTCGGGGGGCGGGAGCGGGGGAGACAATGAGCAGTTCTTC. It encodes CASSRSGGGSGGDNEQFF.

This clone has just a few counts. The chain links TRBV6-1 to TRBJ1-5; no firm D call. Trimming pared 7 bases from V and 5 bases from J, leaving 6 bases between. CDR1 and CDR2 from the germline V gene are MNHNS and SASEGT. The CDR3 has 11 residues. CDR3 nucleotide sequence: TGTGCCAGCACGGAGGATCAGCCCCAGCATTTT. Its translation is CASTEDQPQHF.

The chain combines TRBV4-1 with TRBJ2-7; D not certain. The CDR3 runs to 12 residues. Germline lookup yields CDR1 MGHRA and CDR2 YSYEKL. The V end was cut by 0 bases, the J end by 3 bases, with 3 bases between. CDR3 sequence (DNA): TGCGCCAGCAGCCAAGACAGCTACGAGCAGTACTTC. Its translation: CASSQDSYEQYF.

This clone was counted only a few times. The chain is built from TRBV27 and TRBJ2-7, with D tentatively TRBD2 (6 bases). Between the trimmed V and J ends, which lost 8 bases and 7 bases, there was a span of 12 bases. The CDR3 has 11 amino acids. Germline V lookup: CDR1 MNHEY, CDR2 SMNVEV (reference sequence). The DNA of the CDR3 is TGTGCCAGCCCCCCGGGGGATGAGCAGTACTTC. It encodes CASPPGDEQYF.

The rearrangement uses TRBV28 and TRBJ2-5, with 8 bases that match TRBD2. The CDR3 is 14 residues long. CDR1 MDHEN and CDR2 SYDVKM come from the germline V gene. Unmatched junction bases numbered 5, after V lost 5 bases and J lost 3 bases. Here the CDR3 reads CASSPTSAEETQYF. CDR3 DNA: TGTGCCAGCAGTCCGACTAGCGCCGAAGAGACCCAGTACTTC.

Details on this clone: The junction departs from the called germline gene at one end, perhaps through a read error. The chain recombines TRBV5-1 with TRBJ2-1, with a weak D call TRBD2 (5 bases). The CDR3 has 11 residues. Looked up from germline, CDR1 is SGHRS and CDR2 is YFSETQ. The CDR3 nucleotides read TGCGCCAGCATCGGGGTTCATGAGCAGCTCTTC. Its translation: CASIGVHEQLF.

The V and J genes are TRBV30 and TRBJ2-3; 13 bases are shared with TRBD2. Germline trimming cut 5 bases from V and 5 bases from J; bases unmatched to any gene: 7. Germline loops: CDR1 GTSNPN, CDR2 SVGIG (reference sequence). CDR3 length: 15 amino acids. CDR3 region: CAWARTSGRKDTQYF. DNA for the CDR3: TGTGCCTGGGCAAGGACTAGCGGGAGAAAAGATACGCAGTATTTT.

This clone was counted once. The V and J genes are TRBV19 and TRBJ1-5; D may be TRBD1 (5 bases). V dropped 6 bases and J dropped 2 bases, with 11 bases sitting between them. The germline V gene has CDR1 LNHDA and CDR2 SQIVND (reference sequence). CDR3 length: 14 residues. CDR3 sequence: CASSPGGGNQPQHF. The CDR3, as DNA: TGTGCCAGTAGCCCGGGGGGTGGCAATCAGCCCCAGCATTTT.

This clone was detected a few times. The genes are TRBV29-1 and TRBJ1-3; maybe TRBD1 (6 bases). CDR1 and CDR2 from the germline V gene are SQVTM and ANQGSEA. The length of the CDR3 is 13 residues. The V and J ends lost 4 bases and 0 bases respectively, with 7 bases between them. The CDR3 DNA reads TGCAGCGTTGTAGGGGGCTCTGGAAACACCATATATTTT. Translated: CSVVGGSGNTIYF.

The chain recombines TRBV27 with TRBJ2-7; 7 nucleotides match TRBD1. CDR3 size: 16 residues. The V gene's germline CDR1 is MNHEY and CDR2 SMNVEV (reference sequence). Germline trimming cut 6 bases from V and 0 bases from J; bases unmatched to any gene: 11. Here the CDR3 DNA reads TGTGCCAGCAGCGCCGACCGGGACAGTTCCTCCTACGAGCAGTACTTC. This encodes CASSADRDSSSYEQYF.

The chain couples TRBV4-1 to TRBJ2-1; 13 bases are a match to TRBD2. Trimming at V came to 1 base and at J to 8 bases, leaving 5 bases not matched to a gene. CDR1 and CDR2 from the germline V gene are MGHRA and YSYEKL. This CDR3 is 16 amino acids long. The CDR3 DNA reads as TGCGCCAGCAGCCAAGTGACTAGCGGGAGGTCCTATGAGCAGTTCTTC. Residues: CASSQVTSGRSYEQFF.

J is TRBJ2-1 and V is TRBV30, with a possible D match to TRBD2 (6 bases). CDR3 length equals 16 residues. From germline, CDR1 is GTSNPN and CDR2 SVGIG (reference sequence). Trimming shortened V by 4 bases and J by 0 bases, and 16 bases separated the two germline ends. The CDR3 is CAWTLGRTSSYNEQFF. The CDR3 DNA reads TGTGCCTGGACCCTTGGGAGGACCAGCTCCTACAATGAGCAGTTCTTC.